This T cell receptor (beta chain) derives from a study of blood T cells in healthy people across ages. Study-wide points: It was held that diversity estimates obtained from one million T cells represented underestimates.

The draw of peripheral blood yielded about 9.4 milliliters from each donor. PBMCs were isolated at a quantity of at least 6 million per sample. It was with a sample-barcoded 5' primer and a J-beta primer mix that a second PCR of about 6 to 11 cycles was run. From the 5' RACE reads, TCRdb called clonotypes with MiXCR, one entry per CDR3 protein. Found here are some 1,500,000 distinct CDR3 sequences, around 40% of them singletons; the top ten hold over 3.5%. By frequency in the sample, this clonotype is medium-sized (0.01 to 0.1%). What it recognizes is unknown. Sequencing input: blood. The receptor's source is a woman younger than 35 in good health.

The CDR3, as DNA: TGTGCCAGCACTGACAGTCGCTACAATGAGCAGTTCTTC. This sequence encodes CASTDSRYNEQFF. The chain couples TRBV28 to TRBJ2-1; TRBD1 might be the D (5 bases). Trimming removed 7 bases from V and 3 bases from J, with 10 bases in between. This CDR3 is 13 amino acids long. Germline CDR1 MDHEN, CDR2 SYDVKM.